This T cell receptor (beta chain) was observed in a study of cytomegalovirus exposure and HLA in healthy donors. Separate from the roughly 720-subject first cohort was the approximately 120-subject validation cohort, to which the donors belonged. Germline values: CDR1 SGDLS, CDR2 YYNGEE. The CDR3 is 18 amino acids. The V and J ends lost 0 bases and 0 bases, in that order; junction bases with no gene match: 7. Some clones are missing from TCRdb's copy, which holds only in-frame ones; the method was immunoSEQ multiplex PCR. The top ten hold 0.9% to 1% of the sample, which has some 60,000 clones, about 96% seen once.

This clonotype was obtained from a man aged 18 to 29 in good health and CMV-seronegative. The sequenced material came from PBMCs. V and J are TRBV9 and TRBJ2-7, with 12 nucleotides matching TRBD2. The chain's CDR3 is CASSVGLAGGPSSYEQYF. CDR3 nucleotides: TGTGCCAGCAGCGTAGGGCTAGCGGGAGGGCCTTCCTCCTACGAGCAGTACTTC.